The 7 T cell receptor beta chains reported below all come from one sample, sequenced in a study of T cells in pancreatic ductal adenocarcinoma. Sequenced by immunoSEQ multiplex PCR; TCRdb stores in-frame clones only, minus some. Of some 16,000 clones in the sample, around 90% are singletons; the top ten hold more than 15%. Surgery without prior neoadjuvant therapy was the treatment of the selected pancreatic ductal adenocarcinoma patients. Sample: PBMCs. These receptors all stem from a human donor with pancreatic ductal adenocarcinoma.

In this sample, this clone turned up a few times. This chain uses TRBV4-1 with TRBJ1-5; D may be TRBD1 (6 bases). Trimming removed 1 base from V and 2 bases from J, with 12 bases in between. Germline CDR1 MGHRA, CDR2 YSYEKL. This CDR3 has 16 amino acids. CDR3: CASSQVEGGGNQPQHF. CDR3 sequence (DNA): TGCGCCAGCAGCCAAGTAGAGGGGGGAGGCAATCAGCCCCAGCATTTT.

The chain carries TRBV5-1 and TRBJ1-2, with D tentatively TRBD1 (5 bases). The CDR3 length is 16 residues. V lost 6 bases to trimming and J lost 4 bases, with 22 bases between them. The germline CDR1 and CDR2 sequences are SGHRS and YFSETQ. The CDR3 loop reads CASTLQGSRRPYGYTF. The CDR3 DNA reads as TGCGCCAGCACCCTTCAGGGCAGCCGTCGACCCTATGGCTACACCTTC.

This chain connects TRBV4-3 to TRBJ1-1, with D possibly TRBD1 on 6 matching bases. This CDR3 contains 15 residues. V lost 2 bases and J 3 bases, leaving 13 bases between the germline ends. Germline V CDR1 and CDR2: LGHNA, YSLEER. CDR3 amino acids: CASSQRHRAYTEAFF. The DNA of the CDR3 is TGCGCCAGCAGCCAAAGGCACAGGGCCTACACTGAAGCTTTCTTT.

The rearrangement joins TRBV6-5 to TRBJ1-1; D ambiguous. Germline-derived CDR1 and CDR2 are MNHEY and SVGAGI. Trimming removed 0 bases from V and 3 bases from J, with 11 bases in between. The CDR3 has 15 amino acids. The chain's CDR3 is CASSYSEGADTEAFF. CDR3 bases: TGTGCCAGCAGTTACTCGGAGGGCGCGGACACTGAAGCTTTCTTT.

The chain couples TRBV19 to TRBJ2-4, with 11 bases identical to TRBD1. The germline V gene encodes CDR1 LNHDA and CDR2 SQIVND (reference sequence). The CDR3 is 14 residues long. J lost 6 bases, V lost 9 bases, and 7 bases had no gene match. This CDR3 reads CASARTGGRNIQYF. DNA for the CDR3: TGTGCCAGCGCCAGGACAGGGGGCAGAAACATTCAGTACTTC.

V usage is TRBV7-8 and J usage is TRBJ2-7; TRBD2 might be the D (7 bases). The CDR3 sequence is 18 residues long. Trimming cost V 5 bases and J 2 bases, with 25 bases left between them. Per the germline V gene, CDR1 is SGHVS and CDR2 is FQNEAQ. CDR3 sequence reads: CASSIREGGASSTYEQYF. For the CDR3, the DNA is TGTGCCAGCAGCATTAGAGAAGGGGGGGCCTCTTCCACCTACGAGCAGTACTTC.

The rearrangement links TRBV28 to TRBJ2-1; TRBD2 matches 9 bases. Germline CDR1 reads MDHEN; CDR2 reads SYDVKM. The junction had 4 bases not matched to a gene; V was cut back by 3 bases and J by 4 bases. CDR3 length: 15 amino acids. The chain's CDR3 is CASSFSGRGYNEQFF. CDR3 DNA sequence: TGTGCCAGCAGTTTTAGCGGGAGAGGTTACAATGAGCAGTTCTTC.